A single sample is the source of the 5 T cell receptor beta chains below, sequenced in a study of CD8+ T cells in alopecia areata. Treatment of the sample: oral pan-JAK inhibitor, 5-10 mg twice daily. Investigators isolated RNA and reverse transcribed it into cDNA to act as the sequencing template. The table came from immunoSEQ multiplex PCR; TCRdb's copy has only in-frame clones and leaves some out. The data hold 100,000 to 130,000 clones, with around 83% observed a single time. The sequenced sample was CD8+ T cells sorted from blood, obtained at week 24, from a patient treated with tofacitinib. These receptors originate from a human donor with alopecia areata.

V gene TRBV14 combines with J gene TRBJ2-3; 8 positions agree with TRBD1. Germline V lookup: CDR1 SGHDN, CDR2 FVKESK. The junction had 13 bases not matched to a gene; V was cut back by 6 bases and J by 2 bases. There are 17 residues in the CDR3. This chain's CDR3 is CASSRIDRGGPTDTQYF. CDR3 in DNA: TGTGCCAGCAGTCGCATTGACAGGGGAGGTCCCACAGATACGCAGTATTTT.

This sequence joins TRBV19 and TRBJ2-5; maybe TRBD2 (6 bases). Trimming removed 9 bases at V and 5 bases at J, with 19 bases between. The CDR3 has 14 residues. The germline V gene has CDR1 LNHDA and CDR2 SQIVND (reference sequence). As DNA, the CDR3 is TGTGCCAGAGAGGAGGGACTGTTGGATGAGACCCAGTACTTC. Protein: CAREEGLLDETQYF. Full variable domain (outside the CDR3, taken from reference TRBV19 and TRBJ2-5): DGGITQSPKYLFRKEGQNVTLSCEQNLNHDAMYWYRQDPGQGLRLIYYSQIVNDFQKGDIAEGYSVSREKKESFPLTVTSAQKNPTAFYLCAREEGLLDETQYFGPGTRLLVL.

The CDR3 loop is CASSSETRYEQYF. DNA for the CDR3: TGTGCCAGCAGCTCCGAGACTCGGTACGAGCAGTACTTC. The gene calls are TRBV5-4 and TRBJ2-7; D gene ambiguous. The CDR3 contains 13 residues. Germline V CDR1 and CDR2: SGHNT, YYREEE (reference sequence). V lost 3 bases and J 4 bases, leaving 11 bases between the germline ends.

CDR3: CASSQLQHYEQYF. The CDR3 region has the DNA TGCGCCAGCAGCCAGCTACAACACTACGAGCAGTACTTC. This chain joins TRBV4-3 and TRBJ2-7, with unresolved D. V was trimmed by 3 bases and J by 3 bases, leaving 9 bases between them. CDR3 length equals 13 residues. Germline-derived CDR1 and CDR2 are LGHNA and YSLEER.

The genes are TRBV15 and TRBJ2-7; tentative D call: TRBD1 (6 bases). The germline CDR1 and CDR2 sequences are LNHNV and YYDKDF (reference sequence). V lost 0 bases, J lost 6 bases, and 9 bases lay in between. CDR3 size: 13 residues. The chain's CDR3 is CATSRDGRGEQYF. The CDR3 region has the DNA TGTGCCACCAGCAGAGACGGCAGGGGCGAGCAGTACTTC.